This is a list of T cell receptor beta chains from one sample in a study of blood T cells in healthy people across ages. Via MiXCR, TCRdb re-called the 5' RACE reads, giving one row per CDR3 protein. The table has 600,000 to 850,000 distinct CDR3 sequences, approximately 25% seen once. The same sample was also used in a study of T cells of mothers and their children.

Input material: blood. These receptors all come from a boy younger than 18 in good health. The CDR3 runs from the conserved cysteine through the conserved F or W. Each record gives: J gene, D gene, clone size, V gene, CDR3 DNA, CDR3 protein. A D gene is named only where the DNA matches it firmly. Size tells how often a clone was seen (once, few, many) or the class of an expanded clone, and some rows leave it out.

>TRBJ2-3|TRBD2|once|TRBV20-1
TGCAGTGCTAGAGATACCACGGCGAGCGGGACGTACACAGATACGCAGTATTTT
CSARDTTASGTYTDTQYF
>TRBJ1-1|TRBD1|few|TRBV25-1
TGTGCCAGCAGTGGACAGGGAGGCACTGAAGCTTTCTTT
CASSGQGGTEAFF
>TRBJ2-3|NA|NA|TRBV3-1
TGTGCCAGCAGCCAAGATGGTCTGTTTCTCGGGGAGGCGGGGACAGATACGCAGTATTTT
CASSQDGLFLGEAGTDTQYF
>TRBJ1-3|NA|NA|TRBV28
TGTGCCAGCAGTTTAGGAGGGATGAGCTCTGGAAACACCATATATTTT
CASSLGGMSSGNTIYF
>TRBJ2-1|NA|few|TRBV24-1
TGTGCCACCAGTGATTTGATTCCTAATGAGCAGTTCTTC
CATSDLIPNEQFF
>TRBJ2-1|TRBD1|NA|TRBV5-1
TGCGCCAGCAGCCCTGGACAGGGGAGGGATGAGCAGTTCTTC
CASSPGQGRDEQFF
>TRBJ2-5|NA|NA|TRBV12-3/TRBV12-4
TGTGCCAGCAGTCGCGGACCGGGGGGCGGAGAGACCCAGTACTTC
CASSRGPGGGETQYF
>TRBJ2-5|TRBD1|few|TRBV7-9
TGTGCCAGCAGCTTCTCGACAGGGGTAGAGACCCAGTACTTC
CASSFSTGVETQYF
>TRBJ2-1|NA|NA|TRBV3-1
TGTGCCAGCAGCCCCAAACCCGAGGGGGACTACAATGAGCAGTTCTTC
CASSPKPEGDYNEQFF
>TRBJ2-5|NA|few|TRBV3-1
TGTGCCAGCAGCCAAGATACGGGACTGGAGACCCAGTACTTC
CASSQDTGLETQYF
>TRBJ2-7|NA|NA|TRBV20-1
TGCAGTGCTAGAGACGACCATCTTGGGTACGAGCAGTACTTC
CSARDDHLGYEQYF
>TRBJ2-5|NA|NA|TRBV29-1
TGCAGCGTTGAACTGCCCAGCCGGGGCTCCCGAGAGACCCAGTACTTC
CSVELPSRGSRETQYF
>TRBJ2-7|TRBD2|few|TRBV12-3/TRBV12-4
TGTGCCAGCCGAAGTAGCGGGTCTAACTACGAGCAGTACTTC
CASRSSGSNYEQYF
>TRBJ2-5|NA|NA|TRBV9
TGTGCCAGCAGCCCCCGGTCGGACGTCCGCGCGGAGACCCAGTACTTC
CASSPRSDVRAETQYF
>TRBJ1-1|NA|NA|TRBV3-1
TGTGCCAGCAGCCAATCGGGACAGAACACTGAAGCTTTCTTT
CASSQSGQNTEAFF
>TRBJ2-3|TRBD2|few|TRBV20-1
TGCAGTGCTTCTGGCGGGAGAAGGGATACGCAGTATTTT
CSASGGRRDTQYF
>TRBJ2-5|NA|NA|TRBV29-1
TGCAGCGTTGATCCGCGAGGGTTCCAAGAGACCCAGTACTTC
CSVDPRGFQETQYF
>TRBJ1-1|NA|NA|TRBV19
TGTGCCAGTAGTCCTACAGGGTTGGTGACTGAAGCTTTCTTT
CASSPTGLVTEAFF
>TRBJ2-5|NA|once|TRBV7-8
TGTGCCAGCAGCCATTTTGCCGCGGTTCAAGAGACCCAGCACTTC
CASSHFAAVQETQHF
>TRBJ1-2|NA|NA|TRBV29-1
TGCAGCGTTGACAGGACCTATGGCTACACCTTC
CSVDRTYGYTF
>TRBJ1-4|NA|NA|TRBV12-3/TRBV12-4
TGTGCCAGCAGAGAGTTGGGCCCAAAACTGTTTTTT
CASRELGPKLFF
>TRBJ2-5|NA|many|TRBV28
TGTGCCAGCAGTTCACGGTGGACAGAGCAAGAGACCCAGTACTTC
CASSSRWTEQETQYF
>TRBJ2-1|TRBD2|NA|TRBV7-2
TGTGCCAGCAGCCCCGAAGCGGGGAGCTACAATGAGCAGTTCTTC
CASSPEAGSYNEQFF
>TRBJ2-7|TRBD2|NA|TRBV4-3
TGCGCCAGCAGCCAAGATAAAGGACTAGCGGGGGGAAGCGAGCAGTACTTC
CASSQDKGLAGGSEQYF
>TRBJ2-1|NA|NA|TRBV7-2
TGTGCCAGCAGCTTGGGGGGGCCGGAATACAATGAGCAGTTCTTC
CASSLGGPEYNEQFF
>TRBJ2-1|NA|once|TRBV7-6
TGTGCCAGCAGCTTAAGAATGGGGCTGGTTAATGAGCAGTTCTTC
CASSLRMGLVNEQFF
>TRBJ2-5|NA|NA|TRBV6-2/TRBV6-3
TGTGCCAGCAGTTACTCGACCAGGGAAGAGACCCAGTACTTC
CASSYSTREETQYF
>TRBJ1-4|NA|few|TRBV28
TGTGCCAGCAGTTTTGTTTCGGGCAGGGGTGAAAAACTGTTTTTT
CASSFVSGRGEKLFF
>TRBJ2-4|TRBD2|NA|TRBV12-3/TRBV12-4
TGTGCCAGCACCGATAAGCGGGAGGGCCTTAAAAACATTCAGTACTTC
CASTDKREGLKNIQYF
>TRBJ2-1|NA|NA|TRBV6-5
TGTGCCAGCAGTTACGGAGCAACGAGCTCCTACAATGAGCAGTTCTTC
CASSYGATSSYNEQFF
>TRBJ2-1|NA|NA|TRBV29-1
TGCAGCGTACCCGGCCCTAGGAACAATGAGCAGTTCTTC
CSVPGPRNNEQFF
>TRBJ2-5|TRBD2|few|TRBV12-5
TGTGCTAGTGGTTTGGGAAGCGGGGGCGAGACTCAAGAGACCCAGTACTTC
CASGLGSGGETQETQYF
>TRBJ2-1|TRBD1|few|TRBV11-2
TGTGCCAGCAGCTGGATGTCCGGGACAGGCAATGAGCAGTTCTTC
CASSWMSGTGNEQFF
>TRBJ2-7|NA|NA|TRBV4-1
TGCGCCAGCAGCCAAGAAACGGCCGAGTCCTACGAGCAGTACTTC
CASSQETAESYEQYF
>TRBJ2-2|NA|NA|TRBV9
TGTGCCAGCACCCTCGGGGGGCCGGGCGGGGAGCTGTTTTTT
CASTLGGPGGELFF
>TRBJ2-7|NA|NA|TRBV9
TGTGCCAGCAGCGTAACCGCCGGGACCAACTACGAGCAGTACTTC
CASSVTAGTNYEQYF
>TRBJ2-5|TRBD1|many|TRBV29-1
TGCAGCGTTTCAGGACAGGGTGGAGAGACCCAGTACTTC
CSVSGQGGETQYF
>TRBJ2-7|NA|few|TRBV18
TGTGCCAGCTCACCATATTACTACGAGCAGTACTTC
CASSPYYYEQYF
>TRBJ2-7|NA|NA|TRBV14
TGTGCCAGCAGCATTATAGGGGCTCGGGAGCAGTACTTC
CASSIIGAREQYF
>TRBJ2-5|TRBD2|few|TRBV7-9
TGTGCCAGCAGCCCACAGTGGGCCGGGAGGGAGACCCAGTACTTC
CASSPQWAGRETQYF
>TRBJ2-5|NA|few|TRBV6-2/TRBV6-3
TGTGCCAGCAGTTACTCCGGTGGGAGGCGGGAGACCCAGTACTTC
CASSYSGGRRETQYF
>TRBJ2-1|NA|NA|TRBV10-3
TGTGCCATCAGGGAAGGCCCCGGGGACTTCAATGAGCAGTTCTTC
CAIREGPGDFNEQFF
>TRBJ2-7|NA|few|TRBV28
TGTGCCAGCTTCATCCGTGCGGGGTTAGAAGGGTACGAGCAGTACTTC
CASFIRAGLEGYEQYF
>TRBJ2-5|NA|few|TRBV2
TGTGCCAGCAGCGAAACCGAGACCCAGTACTTC
CASSETETQYF
>TRBJ2-1|NA|NA|TRBV7-2
TGTGCCAGCAGCTCCCGGGACAAAAGCCTCAATGAGCAGTTCTTC
CASSSRDKSLNEQFF
>TRBJ1-2|TRBD1|few|TRBV11-2
TGTGCCAGCAGCTCCCGCCCCCGGGACAGGGCCGATGGCTACACCTTC
CASSSRPRDRADGYTF
>TRBJ2-7|NA|few|TRBV7-3
TGTGCCAGCAGCTTACGGGCACAATACGAGCAGTACTTC
CASSLRAQYEQYF
>TRBJ2-5|TRBD1|many|TRBV29-1
TGCAGCGTCCTACGGACAGGCGGAGAGACCCAGTACTTC
CSVLRTGGETQYF
>TRBJ2-7|NA|few|TRBV11-2
TGTGCCAGCAGCCCAAGCGGGCTCTCCTACGAGCAGTACTTC
CASSPSGLSYEQYF
>TRBJ2-7|NA|NA|TRBV5-4
TGTGCCAGCAGCTTGAGTCAGGGAAGGCAGTACTTC
CASSLSQGRQYF
>TRBJ2-2|TRBD1|NA|TRBV7-8
TGTGCCAGCAGGGGGACAGTGAACACCGGGGAGCTGTTTTTT
CASRGTVNTGELFF
>TRBJ1-5|NA|few|TRBV14
TGTGCCAGCAGCATCCGTGTCAGGAGCAATCAGCCCCAGCATTTT
CASSIRVRSNQPQHF
>TRBJ2-3|NA|NA|TRBV18
TGCGCCAGCTCACCACGAGACTGGAACACAGATACGCAGTATTTT
CASSPRDWNTDTQYF
>TRBJ1-1|NA|NA|TRBV13
TGTGCCAGCAGCTCCTGGGGGGCCGAAGGCATGAACACTGAAGCTTTCTTT
CASSSWGAEGMNTEAFF